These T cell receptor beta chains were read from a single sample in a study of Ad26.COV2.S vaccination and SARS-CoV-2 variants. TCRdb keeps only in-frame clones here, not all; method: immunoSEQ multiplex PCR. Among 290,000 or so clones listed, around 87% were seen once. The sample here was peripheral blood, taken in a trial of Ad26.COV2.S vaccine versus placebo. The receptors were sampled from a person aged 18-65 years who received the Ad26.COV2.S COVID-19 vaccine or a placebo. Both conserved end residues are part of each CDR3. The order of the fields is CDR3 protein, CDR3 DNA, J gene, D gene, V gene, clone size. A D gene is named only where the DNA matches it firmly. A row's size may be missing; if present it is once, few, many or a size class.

CAWRPLGSGILHNEQFF,TGTGCCTGGAGACCGCTAGGTAGCGGGATATTGCACAATGAGCAGTTCTTC,TRBJ2-1,TRBD2,TRBV30,once
CASSTRGQVEAFF,TGTGCCAGCAGCACACGGGGACAGGTTGAAGCTTTCTTT,TRBJ1-1,TRBD1,TRBV7-9,NA
CASSVGTVRYTF,TGTGCCAGCAGTGTCGGGACAGTCCGCTACACCTTC,TRBJ1-2,TRBD1,TRBV12-3/TRBV12-4,NA
CASSLYGGAGNTEAFF,TGTGCCAGCAGTTTATATGGGGGCGCCGGGAACACTGAAGCTTTCTTT,TRBJ1-1,NA,TRBV28,NA
CASIRLGSGTEAFF,TGTGCCAGCATTCGATTGGGGTCGGGGACTGAAGCTTTCTTT,TRBJ1-1,NA,TRBV5-4,NA
CASSPNRGTGGANEQFF,TGTGCCAGCTCACCTAACCGAGGGACAGGGGGAGCAAATGAGCAGTTCTTC,TRBJ2-1,TRBD1,TRBV18,once
CASRLTTPHYNEQFF,TGTGCCAGCAGATTAACGACACCACACTACAATGAGCAGTTCTTC,TRBJ2-1,NA,TRBV7-8,once
CASAMDRAFF,TGTGCCAGCGCAATGGACCGGGCTTTCTTT,TRBJ1-1,NA,TRBV2,NA
CAISVEVAGEQYF,TGTGCCATCAGTGTTGAGGTTGCCGGAGAGCAGTACTTC,TRBJ2-7,NA,TRBV10-3,NA
CASSLSLTDTQYF,TGTGCCAGCAGTTTATCGTTAACAGATACGCAGTATTTT,TRBJ2-3,NA,TRBV27,once
CASSLRAILTDTQYF,TGTGCCAGTAGTTTGAGGGCGATACTAACAGATACGCAGTATTTT,TRBJ2-3,NA,TRBV19,NA
CASSSTVPTYGYTF,TGCGCCAGCAGCTCGACAGTCCCTACCTATGGCTACACCTTC,TRBJ1-2,NA,TRBV5-1,NA
CASSLRGALTDTQYF,TGTGCCAGCAGCTTAAGGGGGGCCCTCACAGATACGCAGTATTTT,TRBJ2-3,NA,TRBV7-3,NA
CASSLGVGVLPRPLQPQHF,TGTGCCAGCAGCTTAGGAGTAGGAGTCCTTCCACGACCCCTTCAGCCCCAGCATTTT,TRBJ1-5,NA,TRBV11-3,many
CASSVGQRGYTF,TGCGCCAGCAGCGTCGGACAGCGCGGCTACACCTTC,TRBJ1-2,NA,TRBV5-1,NA
CASSQRLAVPGETQYF,TGTGCCAGCAGCCAAAGGCTAGCGGTACCAGGAGAGACCCAGTACTTC,TRBJ2-5,TRBD2,TRBV3-1/TRBV3-2,NA
CASSSGVSGRAESNEQFF,TGTGCCAGCAGCTCTGGGGTTAGCGGGAGGGCGGAAAGCAATGAGCAGTTCTTC,TRBJ2-1,TRBD2,TRBV13,NA
CASSVSSQLNYGYTF,TGTGCCAGCAGCGTATCCAGCCAGCTCAACTATGGCTACACCTTC,TRBJ1-2,NA,TRBV9,NA
CSVDAPGDYGYTF,TGCAGCGTTGACGCCCCGGGGGACTATGGCTACACCTTC,TRBJ1-2,NA,TRBV29-1,NA
CASSQEGQGGETQYF,TGTGCCAGCAGCCAAGAGGGACAGGGGGGGGAGACCCAGTACTTC,TRBJ2-5,TRBD1,TRBV3-1/TRBV3-2,once
CASSRPGRGSSYEQYF,TGCGCCAGCAGCCGGCCTGGGCGGGGGAGCTCCTACGAGCAGTACTTC,TRBJ2-7,TRBD2,TRBV5-1,NA
CASSHDPSLANYEQYF,TGTGCCAGCAGCCACGACCCTTCACTAGCGAATTACGAGCAGTACTTC,TRBJ2-7,TRBD2,TRBV3-1/TRBV3-2,once
CASSVPRESVRGSADTQYF,TGTGCCAGCAGCGTACCCCGGGAGTCAGTTCGAGGGAGTGCAGATACGCAGTATTTT,TRBJ2-3,NA,TRBV9,NA
CASSGSILSTDTQYF,TGTGCCAGCAGCGGGTCAATTCTTAGCACAGATACGCAGTATTTT,TRBJ2-3,NA,TRBV7-8,NA
CASRGGGGTEAFF,TGTGCCAGTAGGGGAGGGGGAGGCACTGAAGCTTTCTTT,TRBJ1-1,NA,TRBV19,once
CASSQRAAGIYGYTF,TGTGCCAGCAGCCAAAGAGCGGCTGGGATCTATGGCTACACCTTC,TRBJ1-2,NA,TRBV13,NA
CASSYSGGTSGNTIYF,TGTGCCAGCAGTTACTCTGGGGGTACCTCTGGAAACACCATATATTTT,TRBJ1-3,NA,TRBV6-5,NA
CSVTTGGAHETQYF,TGCAGCGTGACTACAGGGGGAGCACACGAGACCCAGTACTTC,TRBJ2-5,TRBD1,TRBV29-1,NA
CASSYGGNYGYTF,TGTGCCAGCAGCTACGGGGGTAACTATGGCTACACCTTC,TRBJ1-2,NA,TRBV7-9,NA
CATKTSGNTGELFF,TGTGCCACCAAGACTAGCGGAAACACCGGGGAGCTGTTTTTT,TRBJ2-2,TRBD2,TRBV2,NA
CASSLGIAGAQGYGYTF,TGTGCCAGCAGCTTAGGAATTGCAGGGGCCCAGGGCTATGGCTACACCTTC,TRBJ1-2,NA,TRBV7-9,NA
CASRNAGLNTGELFF,TGCGCCAGCAGAAATGCGGGACTCAACACCGGGGAGCTGTTTTTT,TRBJ2-2,NA,TRBV5-1,once
CASSVYGYEQYF,TGTGCCAGCAGTGTTTACGGCTACGAGCAGTACTTC,TRBJ2-7,NA,TRBV2,NA
CATSREGGSSYEQYF,TGTGCCACCAGTAGGGAAGGCGGGAGCTCCTACGAGCAGTACTTC,TRBJ2-7,TRBD2,TRBV15,once
CASSTYPSLGATSTDTQYF,TGTGCCAGTAGTACCTACCCTTCGCTAGGGGCTACTAGCACAGATACGCAGTATTTT,TRBJ2-3,NA,TRBV19,NA